The rows below give T cell receptor beta chains drawn from one sample of a study of CD8+ T cells in alopecia areata. Assay: immunoSEQ multiplex PCR; the TCRdb copy retains only in-frame clones and omits some. In the table there are about 200,000 clones, around two fifths of which are singletons. Here the sequenced sample was CD4+ T cells sorted from blood, taken at approximately week 30, from a patient treated with tofacitinib. The receptors derive from a human donor with alopecia areata. Both conserved end residues are part of each CDR3. A D gene is named only where the DNA matches it firmly. Size tells how often a clone was seen (once, few, many) or the class of an expanded clone, and some rows leave it out.

clone size: NA; J gene: TRBJ1-3; D gene: NA; V gene: TRBV29-1; CDR3 DNA: TGCAGCGTTCGACAGGCCCTCTCTGGAAACACCATATATTTT; CDR3 protein: CSVRQALSGNTIYF
clone size: NA; J gene: TRBJ2-7; D gene: NA; V gene: TRBV10-3; CDR3 DNA: TGTGCCATCAGTGGAACCGGGATCACTTCCTACGAGCAGTACTTC; CDR3 protein: CAISGTGITSYEQYF
clone size: NA; J gene: TRBJ2-1; D gene: TRBD2; V gene: TRBV11-2; CDR3 DNA: TGTGCCAGCAGCCCCGGCCCAGGACTAGCGGGAAGGAATGAGCAGTTCTTC; CDR3 protein: CASSPGPGLAGRNEQFF
clone size: NA; J gene: TRBJ1-5; D gene: NA; V gene: TRBV10-3; CDR3 DNA: TGTGCCATCAGTGAGGCGAATCAGCCCCAGCATTTT; CDR3 protein: CAISEANQPQHF
clone size: few; J gene: TRBJ2-7; D gene: NA; V gene: TRBV4-1; CDR3 DNA: TGCGCCAGCAGCCAAGATCTTGGATACCTCTACGAGCAGTACTTC; CDR3 protein: CASSQDLGYLYEQYF
clone size: few; J gene: TRBJ2-7; D gene: NA; V gene: TRBV15; CDR3 DNA: TGTGCCACCAGCAGAGATTCGTCAGGAAGCTCCTACGAGCAGTACTTC; CDR3 protein: CATSRDSSGSSYEQYF
clone size: few; J gene: TRBJ2-7; D gene: TRBD1; V gene: TRBV30; CDR3 DNA: TGTGCCTGGAGTGTAAGGGGACAGCGTTACTCCTACGAGCAGTACTTC; CDR3 protein: CAWSVRGQRYSYEQYF
clone size: NA; J gene: TRBJ2-7; D gene: NA; V gene: TRBV9; CDR3 DNA: TGTGCCAGCAGCGTAGGGACGGCTGTGACTGCCTACTCCTACGAGCAGTACTTC; CDR3 protein: CASSVGTAVTAYSYEQYF
clone size: NA; J gene: TRBJ2-7; D gene: TRBD2; V gene: TRBV5-1; CDR3 DNA: TGCGCCAGCAGCTTGCCGAGCGGGAGGGGCTCCGAGCAGTACTTC; CDR3 protein: CASSLPSGRGSEQYF
clone size: NA; J gene: TRBJ1-2; D gene: TRBD1; V gene: TRBV9; CDR3 DNA: TGTGCCAGCAGCAACCGGGACAGCCCTGCTGGTGGCTACACCTTC; CDR3 protein: CASSNRDSPAGGYTF
clone size: few; J gene: TRBJ2-7; D gene: NA; V gene: TRBV2; CDR3 DNA: TGTGCCAGCACCGGGGACGGCAGAGGGGAGCAGTACTTC; CDR3 protein: CASTGDGRGEQYF
clone size: few; J gene: TRBJ2-2; D gene: NA; V gene: TRBV7-3; CDR3 DNA: TGTGCCAGCAGCTTAGGTCAGCGGAACACCGGGGAGCTGTTTTTT; CDR3 protein: CASSLGQRNTGELFF
clone size: NA; J gene: TRBJ1-1; D gene: NA; V gene: TRBV6-5; CDR3 DNA: TGTGCCAGCAGTTACTCTTCCCAGGGCCAGAACACTGAAGCTTTCTTT; CDR3 protein: CASSYSSQGQNTEAFF
clone size: NA; J gene: TRBJ2-7; D gene: TRBD2; V gene: TRBV30; CDR3 DNA: TGTGCCTGGAAAACTGGGACTAGCGGGAGTTTCTACGAGCAGTACTTC; CDR3 protein: CAWKTGTSGSFYEQYF
clone size: NA; J gene: TRBJ2-7; D gene: NA; V gene: TRBV10-2; CDR3 DNA: TGCGCCAGCAGCGGGGGCCGCTACTACGAGCAGTACTTC; CDR3 protein: CASSGGRYYEQYF
clone size: NA; J gene: TRBJ2-3; D gene: NA; V gene: TRBV5-1; CDR3 DNA: TGCGCCAGCAAGCGGGTTTCTAGCACAGATACGCAGTATTTT; CDR3 protein: CASKRVSSTDTQYF
clone size: NA; J gene: TRBJ1-2; D gene: TRBD1; V gene: TRBV7-9; CDR3 DNA: TGTGCCAGCAGCCAGGGACAGGTCTATGGCTACACCTTC; CDR3 protein: CASSQGQVYGYTF
clone size: few; J gene: TRBJ2-1; D gene: TRBD2; V gene: TRBV6-6; CDR3 DNA: TGTGCCAGCAGTCGAGCGGGAAATGCCTACAATGAGCAGTTCTTC; CDR3 protein: CASSRAGNAYNEQFF